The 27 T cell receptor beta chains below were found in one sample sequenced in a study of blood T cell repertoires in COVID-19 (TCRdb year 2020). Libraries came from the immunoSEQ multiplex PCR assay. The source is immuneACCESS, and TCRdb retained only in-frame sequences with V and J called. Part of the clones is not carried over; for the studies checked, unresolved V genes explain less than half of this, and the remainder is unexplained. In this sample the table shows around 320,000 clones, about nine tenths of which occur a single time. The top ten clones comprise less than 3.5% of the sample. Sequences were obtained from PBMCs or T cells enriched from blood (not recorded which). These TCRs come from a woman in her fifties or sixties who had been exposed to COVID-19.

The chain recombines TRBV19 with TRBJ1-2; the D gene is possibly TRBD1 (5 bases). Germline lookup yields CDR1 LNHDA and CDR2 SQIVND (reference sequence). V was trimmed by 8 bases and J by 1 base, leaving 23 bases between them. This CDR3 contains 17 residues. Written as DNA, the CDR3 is TGTGCCAGTCGAACCTGGGAACAGGATAACCTTAACTATGGCTACACCTTC. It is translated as CASRTWEQDNLNYGYTF.

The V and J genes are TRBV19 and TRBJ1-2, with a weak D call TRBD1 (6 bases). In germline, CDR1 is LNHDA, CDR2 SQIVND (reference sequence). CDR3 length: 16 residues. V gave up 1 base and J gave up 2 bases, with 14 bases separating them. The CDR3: CASSIVATGRNYGYTF. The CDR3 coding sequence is TGTGCCAGTAGTATAGTGGCGACAGGACGAAACTATGGCTACACCTTC.

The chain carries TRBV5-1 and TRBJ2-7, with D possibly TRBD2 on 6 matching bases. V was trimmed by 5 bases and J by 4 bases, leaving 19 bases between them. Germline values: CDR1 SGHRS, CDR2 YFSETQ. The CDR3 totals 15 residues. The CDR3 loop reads CASSGGNPFWYEQYF. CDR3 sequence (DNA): TGCGCCAGCAGTGGGGGGAACCCCTTTTGGTACGAGCAGTACTTC.

The CDR3 is CAWSLSATNEKLFF. The DNA for the CDR3 is TGTGCCTGGAGTTTGAGTGCAACTAATGAAAAACTGTTTTTT. The chain links TRBV30 to TRBJ1-4, with no clear D. Germline V gene sequence: CDR1 GTSNPN, CDR2 SVGIG (reference sequence). The CDR3 loop spans 14 amino acids. V lost 2 bases and J lost 0, with 7 bases in between.

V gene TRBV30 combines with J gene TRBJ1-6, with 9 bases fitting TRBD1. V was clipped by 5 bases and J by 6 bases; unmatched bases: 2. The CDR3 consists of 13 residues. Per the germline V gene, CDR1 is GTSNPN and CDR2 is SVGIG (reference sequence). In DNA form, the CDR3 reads TGTGCCTGGGGGACAGGGCTTAATTCACCCCTCCACTTT. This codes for CAWGTGLNSPLHF.

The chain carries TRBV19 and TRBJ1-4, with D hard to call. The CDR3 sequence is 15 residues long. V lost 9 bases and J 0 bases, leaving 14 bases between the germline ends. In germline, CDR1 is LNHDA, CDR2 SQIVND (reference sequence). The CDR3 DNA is TGTGCCAGCACAGAAACAAGTGCAACTAATGAAAAACTGTTTTTT. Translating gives CASTETSATNEKLFF.

The CDR3 DNA reads as TGTGCCACCAGCAGCCGGACAGGAAATATGGGGGAGCTGTTTTTT. It encodes CATSSRTGNMGELFF. The chain employs TRBV15 and TRBJ2-2; TRBD1 matches at 7 bases. Germline V gives CDR1 LNHNV, CDR2 YYDKDF (reference sequence). The V segment lost 3 bases and the J segment 8 bases; nucleotides outside the gene matches: 9. The CDR3 contains 15 residues.

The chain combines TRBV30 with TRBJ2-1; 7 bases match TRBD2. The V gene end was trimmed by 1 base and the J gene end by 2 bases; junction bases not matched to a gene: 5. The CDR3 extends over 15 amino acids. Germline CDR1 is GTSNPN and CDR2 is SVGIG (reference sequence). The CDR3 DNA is TGTGCCTGGAGTGCCCAGCGGGGTACCTACAATGAGCAGTTCTTC. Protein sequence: CAWSAQRGTYNEQFF.

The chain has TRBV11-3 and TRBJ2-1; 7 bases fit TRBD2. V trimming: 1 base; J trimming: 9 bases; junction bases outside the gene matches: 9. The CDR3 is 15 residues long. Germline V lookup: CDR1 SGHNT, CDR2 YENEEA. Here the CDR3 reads CASSLVGAGDSEQFF. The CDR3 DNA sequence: TGTGCCAGCAGCTTAGTCGGGGCGGGGGACTCTGAGCAGTTCTTC.

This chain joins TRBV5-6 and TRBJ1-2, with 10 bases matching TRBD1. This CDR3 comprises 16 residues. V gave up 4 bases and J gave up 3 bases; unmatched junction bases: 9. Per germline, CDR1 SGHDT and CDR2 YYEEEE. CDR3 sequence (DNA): TGTGCCAGCAGCCTACTGACAGGGGGCATGGACTATGGCTACACCTTC. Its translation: CASSLLTGGMDYGYTF.

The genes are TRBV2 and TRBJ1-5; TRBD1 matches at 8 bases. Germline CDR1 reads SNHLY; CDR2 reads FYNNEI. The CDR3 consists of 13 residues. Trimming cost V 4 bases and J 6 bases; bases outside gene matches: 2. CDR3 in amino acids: CASSAQGGQPQHF. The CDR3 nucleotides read TGTGCCAGCAGTGCACAGGGGGGTCAGCCCCAGCATTTT.

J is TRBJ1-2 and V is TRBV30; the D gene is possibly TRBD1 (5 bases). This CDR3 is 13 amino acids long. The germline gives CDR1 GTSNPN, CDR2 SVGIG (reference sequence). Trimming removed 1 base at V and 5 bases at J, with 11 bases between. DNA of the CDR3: TGTGCCTGGAGTGGCGGGGCTGGGTATGGCTACACCTTC. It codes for CAWSGGAGYGYTF.

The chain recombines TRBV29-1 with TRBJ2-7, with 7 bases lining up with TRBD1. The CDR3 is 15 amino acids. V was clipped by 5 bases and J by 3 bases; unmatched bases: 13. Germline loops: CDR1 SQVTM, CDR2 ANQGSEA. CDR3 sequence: CSVLIVNRGFYEQYF. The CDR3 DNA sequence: TGCAGCGTTTTAATTGTGAACAGGGGATTCTACGAGCAGTACTTC.

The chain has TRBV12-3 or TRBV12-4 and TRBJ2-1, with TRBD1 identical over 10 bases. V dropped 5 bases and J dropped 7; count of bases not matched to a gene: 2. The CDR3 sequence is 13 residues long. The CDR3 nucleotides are TGTGCCAGCAGTCGGACAGGGGGTAATGAGCAGTTCTTC. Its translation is CASSRTGGNEQFF.

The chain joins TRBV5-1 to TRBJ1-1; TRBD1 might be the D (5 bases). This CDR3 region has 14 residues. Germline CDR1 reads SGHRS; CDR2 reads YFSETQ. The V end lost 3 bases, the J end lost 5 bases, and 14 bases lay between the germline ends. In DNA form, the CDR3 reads TGCGCCAGCAGCTGGACGGGGGGTCTTACTGAAGCTTTCTTT. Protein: CASSWTGGLTEAFF.

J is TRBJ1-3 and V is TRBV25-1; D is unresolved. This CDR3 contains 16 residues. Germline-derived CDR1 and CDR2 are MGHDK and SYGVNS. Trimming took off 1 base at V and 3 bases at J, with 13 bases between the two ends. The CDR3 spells CASSESGWGSGNTIYF. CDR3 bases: TGTGCCAGCAGTGAATCGGGATGGGGAAGTGGAAACACCATATATTTT.

The CDR3 loop reads CASSQVSLIEAFF. The CDR3 coding sequence is TGTGCCAGCAGCCAAGTTTCCCTTATTGAAGCTTTCTTT. The genes are TRBV14 and TRBJ1-1; D gene ambiguous. The V end lost 1 base, the J end lost 7 bases, and 10 bases lay between the germline ends. The CDR3 contains 13 residues. CDR1 and CDR2 from the germline V gene are SGHDN and FVKESK.

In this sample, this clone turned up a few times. The CDR3 DNA is TGTGCCAGTAGTATATTGACAGCCCGAACCTATAATTCACCCCTCCACTTT. This encodes CASSILTARTYNSPLHF. This rearrangement joins TRBV19 to TRBJ1-6, with a possible D match to TRBD1 (5 bases). The CDR3 covers 17 residues. The germline CDR1 and CDR2 sequences are LNHDA and SQIVND (reference sequence). V was pared by 2 bases and J by 2 bases, with 13 bases between.

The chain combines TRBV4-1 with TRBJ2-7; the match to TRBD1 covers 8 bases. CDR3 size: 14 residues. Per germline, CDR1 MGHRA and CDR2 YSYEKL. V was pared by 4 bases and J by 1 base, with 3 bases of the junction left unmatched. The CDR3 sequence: CASSRDRQSYEQYF. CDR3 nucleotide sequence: TGCGCCAGCAGCCGGGACAGGCAATCCTACGAGCAGTACTTC.

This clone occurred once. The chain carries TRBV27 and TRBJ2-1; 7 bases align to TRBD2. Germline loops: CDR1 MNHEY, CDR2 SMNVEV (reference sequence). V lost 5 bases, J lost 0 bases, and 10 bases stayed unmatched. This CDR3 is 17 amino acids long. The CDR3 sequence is CASSGISGHSSYNEQFF. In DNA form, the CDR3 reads TGTGCCAGCAGTGGTATTAGCGGGCACAGCTCCTACAATGAGCAGTTCTTC.

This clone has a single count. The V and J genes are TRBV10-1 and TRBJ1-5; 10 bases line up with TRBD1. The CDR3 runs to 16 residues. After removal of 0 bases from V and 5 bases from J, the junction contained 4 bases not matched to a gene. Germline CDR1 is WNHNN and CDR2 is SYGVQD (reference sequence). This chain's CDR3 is CASSESDRGTDQPQHF. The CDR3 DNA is TGCGCCAGCAGTGAGTCGGACAGGGGGACTGATCAGCCCCAGCATTTT.

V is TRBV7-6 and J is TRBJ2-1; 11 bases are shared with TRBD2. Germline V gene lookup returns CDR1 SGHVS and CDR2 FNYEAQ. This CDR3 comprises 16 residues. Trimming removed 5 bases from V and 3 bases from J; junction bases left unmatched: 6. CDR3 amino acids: CASSRDLAGGYNEQFF. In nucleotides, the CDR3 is TGTGCCAGCAGCCGAGACCTAGCGGGGGGCTACAATGAGCAGTTCTTC.

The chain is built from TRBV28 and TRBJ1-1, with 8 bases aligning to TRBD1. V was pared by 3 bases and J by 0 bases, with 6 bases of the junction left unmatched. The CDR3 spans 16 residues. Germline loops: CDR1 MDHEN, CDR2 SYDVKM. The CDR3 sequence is CASSFLGGQVNTEAFF. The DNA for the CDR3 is TGTGCCAGCAGTTTTCTCGGGGGACAGGTGAACACTGAAGCTTTCTTT.

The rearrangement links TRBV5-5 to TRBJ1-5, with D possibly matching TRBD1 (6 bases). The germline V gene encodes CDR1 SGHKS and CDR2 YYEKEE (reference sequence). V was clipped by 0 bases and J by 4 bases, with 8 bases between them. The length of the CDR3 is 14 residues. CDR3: CASSLGQENQPQHF. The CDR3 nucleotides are TGTGCCAGCAGCTTGGGACAGGAAAATCAGCCCCAGCATTTT. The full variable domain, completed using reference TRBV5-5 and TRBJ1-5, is DAGVTQSPTHLIKTRGQQVTLRCSPISGHKSVSWYQQVLGQGPQFIFQYYEKEERGRGNFPDRFSARQFPNYSSELNVNALLLGDSALYLCASSLGQENQPQHFGDGTRLSIL.

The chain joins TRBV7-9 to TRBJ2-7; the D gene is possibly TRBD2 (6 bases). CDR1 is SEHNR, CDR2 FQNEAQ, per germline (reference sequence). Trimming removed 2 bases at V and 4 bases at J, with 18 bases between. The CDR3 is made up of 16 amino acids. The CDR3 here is CASSLTGPWTKYEQYF. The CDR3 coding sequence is TGTGCCAGCAGCTTAACAGGCCCCTGGACTAAGTACGAGCAGTACTTC.

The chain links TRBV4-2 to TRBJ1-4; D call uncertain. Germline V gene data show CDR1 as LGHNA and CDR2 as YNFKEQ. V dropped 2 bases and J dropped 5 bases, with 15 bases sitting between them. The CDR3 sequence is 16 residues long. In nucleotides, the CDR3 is TGTGCCAGCAGCCAAAGAGGGCAGAAGCAAAATGAAAAACTGTTTTTT. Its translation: CASSQRGQKQNEKLFF.

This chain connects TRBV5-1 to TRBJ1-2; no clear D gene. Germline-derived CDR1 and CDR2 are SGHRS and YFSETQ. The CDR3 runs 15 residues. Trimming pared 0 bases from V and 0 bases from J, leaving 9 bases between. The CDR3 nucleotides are TGCGCCAGCAGCTTGGGCGGGTCCGCTAACTATGGCTACACCTTC. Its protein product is CASSLGGSANYGYTF.